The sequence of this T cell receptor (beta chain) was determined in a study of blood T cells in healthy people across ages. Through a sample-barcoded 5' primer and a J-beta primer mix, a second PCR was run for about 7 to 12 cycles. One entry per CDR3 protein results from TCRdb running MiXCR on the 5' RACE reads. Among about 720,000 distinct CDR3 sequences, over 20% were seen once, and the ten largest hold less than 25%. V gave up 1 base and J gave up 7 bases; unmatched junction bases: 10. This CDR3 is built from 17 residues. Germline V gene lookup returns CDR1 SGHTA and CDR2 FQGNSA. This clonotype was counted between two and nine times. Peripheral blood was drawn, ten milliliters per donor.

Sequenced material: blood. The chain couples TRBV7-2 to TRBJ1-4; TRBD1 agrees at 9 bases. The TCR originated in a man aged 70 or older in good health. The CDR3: CASSLDGQGPISEKLFF. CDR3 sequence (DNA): TGTGCCAGCAGCTTAGATGGACAGGGGCCAATCTCTGAAAAACTGTTTTTT.